These T cell receptor beta chains were read from a single sample in a study of cytotoxic CD8 clonotypes in ibrutinib-treated CLL. Profiled with immunoSEQ multiplex PCR; TCRdb holds only in-frame clones, not every one. Here the sample spans 200,000 or so clones, 79% being singletons. This specimen consisted of PBMCs, obtained after 12 months of ibrutinib treatment. These receptors all come from a human donor with chronic lymphocytic leukemia. CDR3s include the opening cysteine and the closing phenylalanine or tryptophan. D genes are given only for firm matches. Clone size is not always given. Where it is, it says once, few, many or a class for expanded clones.

CDR3nt	CDR3aa	j_gene	d_gene	v_gene	abundance
TGTGCCAGCAGTCAACAGGGGGACTATGGCTACACCTTC	CASSQQGDYGYTF	TRBJ1-2	TRBD1	TRBV27	few
TGCGCCAGCAGCTTAGGGACTAGCGGATCAACCTACGAGCAGTACTTC	CASSLGTSGSTYEQYF	TRBJ2-7	TRBD2	TRBV5-1	few
TGTGCCAGCAGCCAAGGGCGCCGCGAGCAGTACTTC	CASSQGRREQYF	TRBJ2-7	-	TRBV6-5	-
TGCGCCAGCATGGCCCTCGGGTTAAGCCAAGAGACCCAGTACTTC	CASMALGLSQETQYF	TRBJ2-5	-	TRBV4-1	-
TGTGCCAGCAGGATGAGCGGGAGGACGGAAAAACTGTTTTTT	CASRMSGRTEKLFF	TRBJ1-4	-	TRBV7-9	-
TGTGCCAGCAGCTTGGGGGGATACGAGCAGTACTTC	CASSLGGYEQYF	TRBJ2-7	-	TRBV5-4	-
TGTGCCAGCAGCTTGACAGGGGAGAACACTGAAGCTTTCTTT	CASSLTGENTEAFF	TRBJ1-1	TRBD1	TRBV11-3	once
TGTGCCAGCAGTTTCCAGGGGGCGCTTGGCTACACCTTC	CASSFQGALGYTF	TRBJ1-2	TRBD1	TRBV27	few
TGTGCCAGCAGCCCAGCGGGGGCAACCCTATACAATGAGCAGTTCTTC	CASSPAGATLYNEQFF	TRBJ2-1	TRBD2	TRBV7-9	-
TGCGCCAGCAGCGACCAGAGCTCCTACGAGCAGTACTTC	CASSDQSSYEQYF	TRBJ2-7	-	TRBV5-1	-
TGTGCCAGCAGTGATGGATGGCTAGCGGATTCCTACGAGCAGTACTTC	CASSDGWLADSYEQYF	TRBJ2-7	TRBD2	TRBV6-1	-
TGTGCCAGCAGCTTAGGGGGAGGGATCCAGGGACCCCTCCACTTT	CASSLGGGIQGPLHF	TRBJ1-6	-	TRBV7-9	-
TGTGCCAGCAGTGACCGACCCCGACAGGCCGCCTACGAGCAGTACTTC	CASSDRPRQAAYEQYF	TRBJ2-7	-	TRBV6-1	-
TGTGCCAGTACCCCGACAGGGTCGAACTATGGCTACACCTTC	CASTPTGSNYGYTF	TRBJ1-2	TRBD1	TRBV19	-
TGTGCCAGCAGCACAACCGGAACCAGGTACAATGAGCAGTTCTTC	CASSTTGTRYNEQFF	TRBJ2-1	-	TRBV6-5	-
TGTGCCAGTAGTCCTCCCAGCTGGGGGGACAAGCCCCAGCATTTT	CASSPPSWGDKPQHF	TRBJ1-5	-	TRBV19	once
TGTGCCAGCAGTGATCCCCCGGGACAGGAGATCAATCAGCCCCAGCATTTT	CASSDPPGQEINQPQHF	TRBJ1-5	TRBD1	TRBV6-1	-
TGTGCCAGCAGCCCCACATGGACAGGGGACAATGAGCAGTTCTTC	CASSPTWTGDNEQFF	TRBJ2-1	TRBD1	TRBV11-2	-
TGTGCCAGCAGCATCAAGACAGGGGGCTTCTCTGGAAACACCATATATTTT	CASSIKTGGFSGNTIYF	TRBJ1-3	TRBD1	TRBV5-6	-
TGTGCCAGCACCGACGGTTGGGGGGGCGAGGTCTACAATGAGCAGTTCTTC	CASTDGWGGEVYNEQFF	TRBJ2-1	-	TRBV5-5	-
TGTGCCAGCAGTTTCACGGTCGGGGAGGGCTACACCTTC	CASSFTVGEGYTF	TRBJ1-2	-	TRBV25-1	few
TGTGCCAGCAGCTCGGGACGGATCTACGAGCAGTACTTC	CASSSGRIYEQYF	TRBJ2-7	-	TRBV7-9	-
TGTGCCAGCAGGTCGGTCCGGGGGCCTTTGAACACTGAAGCTTTCTTT	CASRSVRGPLNTEAFF	TRBJ1-1	-	TRBV11-2	-